Listed below are T cell receptor beta chains from one sample, sequenced in a study of technical replicates of blood from several donors. Using immunoSEQ multiplex PCR, the repertoire was profiled, and TCRdb retains in-frame clones only, with some absent. The sample contains around 93,000 clones, approximately 95% of which appear only once. The sample consisted of T cells isolated from PBMCs. The receptors were gathered from a human donor in good health. The CDR3 runs from the conserved cysteine through the conserved F or W.

V	J	CDR3
TRBV7-2	TRBJ1-4	CASSLSFSATNEKLFF
TRBV6-1	TRBJ2-1	CASSLLAYNEQFF
TRBV19	TRBJ1-4	CASSTGTATNEKLFF
TRBV19	TRBJ2-7	CASSLTPSYEQYF
TRBV7-2	TRBJ2-3	CASSSRTDTQYF
TRBV12-5	TRBJ1-1	CASGLEGLAEAFF
TRBV29-1	TRBJ2-1	CSGHSSSYNEQFF
TRBV10-1	TRBJ2-7	CASRRMGQGSYEQYF
TRBV5-4	TRBJ2-1	CASSLGGSEQFF
TRBV18	TRBJ2-7	CASSRRQGAKAHEQYF
TRBV6-1	TRBJ1-3	CASSEVVSSGNTIYF